Reported below is one TCR beta chain. Its antigen remains unidentified. Germline and junction disagree at one end, which may indicate a read error. The entire patient cohort was treatment-naive prior to thyroid surgery. The sample originates from a study of metastatic and nonmetastatic thyroid tumors. For the study at large: Across peripheral blood and tumor or nodule tissue samples taken from malignant and benign thyroid patients, the repertoires were compared with one another.

Study-level points and caveats: Reportedly, malignant thyroid tumors had significantly higher TCR beta diversity than benign nodules, in blood and tumor.

Original analysis: It was from CDR3 differences across clinicopathological groups that a distant-metastasis classifier for papillary thyroid cancer was built. TCRdb recomputed clones from the PCR reads via MiXCR. The V and J calls and clone size come from TCRdb's table, not from the authors' own analysis. The table has 15,000 to 20,000 clones, around a quarter seen once. Material for sequencing was tumor tissue. This clonotype was sampled from a female donor with papillary thyroid cancer or a benign thyroid nodule (not recorded which). Some clones in this sample may be carry-over from other donors' samples.

CDR3 in amino acids: CASSYGKQTSGPTYTWELFF. The CDR3 nucleotides are TGTGCCAGCAGTTACGGGAAACAGACTAGCGGGCCAACGTACACCTGGGAGCTGTTTTTT. V and J are TRBV6-2 or TRBV6-3 and TRBJ2-2, with TRBD2 matching 10 bases. The CDR3 loop spans 20 amino acids. Germline V CDR1 and CDR2: MNHEY, SVGEGT.